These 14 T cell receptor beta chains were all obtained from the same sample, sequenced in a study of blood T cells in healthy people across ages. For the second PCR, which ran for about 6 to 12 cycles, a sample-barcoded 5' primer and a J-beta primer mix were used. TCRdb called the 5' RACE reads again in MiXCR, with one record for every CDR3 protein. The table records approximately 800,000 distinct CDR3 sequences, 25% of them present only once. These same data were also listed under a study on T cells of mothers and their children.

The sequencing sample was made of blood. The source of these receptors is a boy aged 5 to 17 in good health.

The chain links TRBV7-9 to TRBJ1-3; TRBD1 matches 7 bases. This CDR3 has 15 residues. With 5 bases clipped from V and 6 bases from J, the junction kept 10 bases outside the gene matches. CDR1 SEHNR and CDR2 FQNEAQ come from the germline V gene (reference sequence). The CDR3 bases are TGTGCCAGCAGCCATCGACAGGGAGACTCAAACACCATATATTTT. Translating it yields CASSHRQGDSNTIYF.

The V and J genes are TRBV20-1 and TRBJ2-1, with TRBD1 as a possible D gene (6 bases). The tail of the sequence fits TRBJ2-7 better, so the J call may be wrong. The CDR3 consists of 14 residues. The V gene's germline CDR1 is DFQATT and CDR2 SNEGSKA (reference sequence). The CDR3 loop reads CSARQVGASYEQYF. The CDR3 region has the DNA TGCAGTGCTCGACAGGTCGGGGCCTCCTACGAGCAGTACTTC.

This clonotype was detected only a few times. CDR3: CASSRQDVDYGYTF. The CDR3 bases are TGTGCCAGCAGTAGACAGGACGTGGACTATGGCTACACCTTC. The gene calls are TRBV28 and TRBJ1-2, with a weak D call TRBD1 (6 bases). Between the trimmed V and J ends, which lost 5 bases and 3 bases, there was a span of 13 bases. Germline values: CDR1 MDHEN, CDR2 SYDVKM. This CDR3 has 14 residues.

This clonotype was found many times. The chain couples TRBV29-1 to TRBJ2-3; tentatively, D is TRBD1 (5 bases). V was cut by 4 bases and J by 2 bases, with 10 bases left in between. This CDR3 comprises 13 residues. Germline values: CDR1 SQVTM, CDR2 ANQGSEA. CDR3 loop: CSVVGRVTDTQYF. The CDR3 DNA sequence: TGCAGCGTTGTAGGCAGGGTCACAGATACGCAGTATTTT.

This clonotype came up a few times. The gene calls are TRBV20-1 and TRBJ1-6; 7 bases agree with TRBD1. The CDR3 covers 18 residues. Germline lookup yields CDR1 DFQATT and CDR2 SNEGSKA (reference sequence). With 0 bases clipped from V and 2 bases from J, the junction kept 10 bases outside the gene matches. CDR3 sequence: CSARDRDSLLPYNSPLHF. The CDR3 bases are TGCAGTGCTAGAGATAGGGACAGCCTTCTTCCCTATAATTCACCCCTCCACTTT.

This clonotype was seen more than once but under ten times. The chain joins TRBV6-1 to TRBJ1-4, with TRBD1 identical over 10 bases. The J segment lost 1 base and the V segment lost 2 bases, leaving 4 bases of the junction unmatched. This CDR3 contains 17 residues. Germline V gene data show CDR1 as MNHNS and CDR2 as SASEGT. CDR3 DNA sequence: TGTGCCAGCAGTGAACCCGACAGGGGGCGAACTAATGAAAAACTGTTTTTT. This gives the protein CASSEPDRGRTNEKLFF.

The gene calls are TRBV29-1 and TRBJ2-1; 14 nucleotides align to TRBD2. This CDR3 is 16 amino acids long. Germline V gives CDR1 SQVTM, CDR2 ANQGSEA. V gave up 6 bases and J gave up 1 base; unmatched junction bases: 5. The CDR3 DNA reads TGCAGCGTCCCCGGACTAGCGGGGGGATCCTACAATGAGCAGTTCTTC. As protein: CSVPGLAGGSYNEQFF.

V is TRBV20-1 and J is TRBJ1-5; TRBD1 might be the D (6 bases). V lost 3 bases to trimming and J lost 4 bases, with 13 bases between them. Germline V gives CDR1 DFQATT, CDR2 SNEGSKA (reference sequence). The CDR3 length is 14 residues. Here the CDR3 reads CSASVRQGNQPQHF. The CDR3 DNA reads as TGCAGTGCTAGTGTCAGGCAGGGGAATCAGCCCCAGCATTTT.

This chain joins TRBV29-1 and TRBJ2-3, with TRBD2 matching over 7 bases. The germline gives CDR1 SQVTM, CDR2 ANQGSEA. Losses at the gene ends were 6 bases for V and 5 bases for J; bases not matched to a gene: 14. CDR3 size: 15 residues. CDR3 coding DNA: TGCAGCGTCGCCCCTCAACTAGCGAAGGGAGATACGCAGTATTTT. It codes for CSVAPQLAKGDTQYF.

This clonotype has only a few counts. The CDR3: CASSFRSSTDTQYF. In DNA form, the CDR3 reads TGTGCCAGCAGTTTTCGTAGTAGCACAGATACGCAGTATTTT. The chain combines TRBV12-3 or TRBV12-4 with TRBJ2-3; D ambiguous. The CDR3 totals 14 residues. Trimming took off 3 bases at V and 0 bases at J, with 7 bases between the two ends.

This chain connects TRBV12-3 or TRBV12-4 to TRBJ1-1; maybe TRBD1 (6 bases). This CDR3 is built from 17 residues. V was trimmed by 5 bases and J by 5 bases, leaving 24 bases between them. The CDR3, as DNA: TGTGCCAGCAGTCATCCTCCGAAAATGACAGGAGAGACTGAAGCTTTCTTT. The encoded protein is CASSHPPKMTGETEAFF.

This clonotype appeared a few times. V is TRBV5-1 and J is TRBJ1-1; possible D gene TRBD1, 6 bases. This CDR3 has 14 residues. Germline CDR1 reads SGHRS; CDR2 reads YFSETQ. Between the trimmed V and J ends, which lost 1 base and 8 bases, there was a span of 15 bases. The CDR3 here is CASSLLPVTGEAFF. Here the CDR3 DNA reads TGCGCCAGCAGCTTGCTGCCTGTAACAGGGGAAGCTTTCTTT.

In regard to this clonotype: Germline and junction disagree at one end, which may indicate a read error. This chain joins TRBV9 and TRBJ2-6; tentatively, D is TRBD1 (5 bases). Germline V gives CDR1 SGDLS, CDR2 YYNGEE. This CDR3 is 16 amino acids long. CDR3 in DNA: TGTGCCAGCAGCGTGGAGAGAAGCTCTGGGGCCGACGTCCTGACTTTC. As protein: CASSVERSSGADVLTF.

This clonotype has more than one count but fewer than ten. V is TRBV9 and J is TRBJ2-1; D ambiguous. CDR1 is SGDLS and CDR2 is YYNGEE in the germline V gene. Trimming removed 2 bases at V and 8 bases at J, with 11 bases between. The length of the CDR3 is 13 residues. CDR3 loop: CASSVVGLDEQFF. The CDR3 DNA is TGTGCCAGCAGCGTCGTGGGGTTGGATGAGCAGTTCTTC. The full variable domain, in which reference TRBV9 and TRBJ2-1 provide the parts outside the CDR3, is DSGVTQTPKHLITATGQRVTLRCSPRSGDLSVYWYQQSLDQGLQFLIQYYNGEERAKGNILERFSAQQFPDLHSELNLSSLELGDSALYFCASSVVGLDEQFFGPGTRLTVL.